This T cell receptor beta chain is from a study of CD8 T cells in Susac syndrome. Study outcomes and limitations: Individuals included in the TCR sequencing and HLA analysis were acknowledged by the study to be relatively few in number.

From blood CD8+ and CD4+ T cells, TCR beta sequences were generated. TEMRA cells were enriched by FACS, and CD4+ and CD8+ T cells were negatively isolated. The length of the CDR3 is 11 residues. V lost 6 bases and J 0 bases, leaving 5 bases between the germline ends. Germline CDR1 SQVTM, CDR2 ANQGSEA. The RNA input was about 0.5 to 1 ug, and it was reverse transcribed with random hexamers. Amplification of TCR beta CDR3 by immunoSEQ multiplex PCR spanned 54 Vbeta and 13 Jbeta. From the immunoSEQ multiplex PCR reads, TCRdb called clonotypes with MiXCR, one entry per CDR3 protein. The sample holds 200,000 or so distinct CDR3 sequences, roughly 96% seen once. Concerning this clonotype: Its antigen is undetermined.

V usage is TRBV29-1 and J usage is TRBJ1-1; D not resolved. The clonotype was recovered from a human donor with multiple sclerosis. The sample taken for sequencing was CD4+ T cells from PBMCs. The CDR3 DNA follows: TGCAGCGTGTACATGAACACTGAAGCTTTCTTT. It yields the protein CSVYMNTEAFF.